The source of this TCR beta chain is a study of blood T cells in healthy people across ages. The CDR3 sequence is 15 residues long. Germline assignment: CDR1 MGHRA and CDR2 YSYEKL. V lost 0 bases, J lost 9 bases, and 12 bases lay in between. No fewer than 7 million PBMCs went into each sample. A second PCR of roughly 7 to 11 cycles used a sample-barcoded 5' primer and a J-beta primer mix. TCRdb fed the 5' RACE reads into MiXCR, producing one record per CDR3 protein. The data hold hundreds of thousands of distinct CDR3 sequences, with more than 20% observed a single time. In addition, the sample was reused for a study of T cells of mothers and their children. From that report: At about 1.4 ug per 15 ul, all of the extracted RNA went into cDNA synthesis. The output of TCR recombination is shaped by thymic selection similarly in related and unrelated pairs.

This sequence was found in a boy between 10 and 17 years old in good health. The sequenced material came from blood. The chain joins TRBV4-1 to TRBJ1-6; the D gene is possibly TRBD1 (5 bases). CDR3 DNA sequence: TGCGCCAGCAGCCAAGAAAGGGGAGTCGGTTCACCCCTCCACTTT. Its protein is CASSQERGVGSPLHF.